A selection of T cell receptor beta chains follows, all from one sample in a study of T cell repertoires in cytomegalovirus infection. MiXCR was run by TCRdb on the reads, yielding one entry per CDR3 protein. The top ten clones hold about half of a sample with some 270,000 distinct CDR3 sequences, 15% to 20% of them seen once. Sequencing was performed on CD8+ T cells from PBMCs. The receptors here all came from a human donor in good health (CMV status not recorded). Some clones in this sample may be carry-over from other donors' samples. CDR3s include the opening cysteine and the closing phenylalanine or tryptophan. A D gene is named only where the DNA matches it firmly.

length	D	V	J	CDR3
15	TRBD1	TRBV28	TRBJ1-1	CASSLLSGGHTEAFF
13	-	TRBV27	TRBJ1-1	CASKGTMNTEAFF
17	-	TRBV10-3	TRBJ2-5	CAISDLVLAGAGETQYF
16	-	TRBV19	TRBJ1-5	CASSIDWTGFNQPQHF
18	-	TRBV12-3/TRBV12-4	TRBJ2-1	CASSFPRGGLSSYNEQFF
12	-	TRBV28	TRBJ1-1	CASSGQNTEAFF
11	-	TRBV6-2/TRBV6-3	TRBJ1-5	CASSSGLPQHF
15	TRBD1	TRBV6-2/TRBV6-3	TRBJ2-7	CASTPVGGYSYEQYF
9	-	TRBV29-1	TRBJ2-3	CSAGDTQYF
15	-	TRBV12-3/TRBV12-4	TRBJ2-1	CASSLATTDYNEQFF
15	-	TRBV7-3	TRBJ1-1	CASSLGGQGTTEAFF
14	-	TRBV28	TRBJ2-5	CASSFFGMGETQYF
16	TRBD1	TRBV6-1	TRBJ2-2	CASTAGPDRASGELFF
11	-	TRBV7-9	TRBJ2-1	CASSLAPEQFF
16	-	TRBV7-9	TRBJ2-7	CASSLFGSTSSYEQYF
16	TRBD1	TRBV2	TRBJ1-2	CASMGSNGQENYGYTF
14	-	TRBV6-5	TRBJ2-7	CASSYHHSAYEQYF
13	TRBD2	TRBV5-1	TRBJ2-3	CASSTSGPNTQYF
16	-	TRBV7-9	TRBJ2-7	CASSPGRGLSTYEQYF
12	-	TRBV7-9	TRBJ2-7	CASARGSYEQYF
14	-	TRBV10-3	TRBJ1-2	CAISDRDSNYGYTF
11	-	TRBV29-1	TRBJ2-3	CSVRGPDTQYF
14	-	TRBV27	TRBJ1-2	CASSASPGRYGYTF
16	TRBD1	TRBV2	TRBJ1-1	CASSELNRGSGAEAFF
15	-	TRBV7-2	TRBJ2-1	CASSPQGGPWYEQFF
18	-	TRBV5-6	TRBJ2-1	CASSPTKLARDTHNEQFF
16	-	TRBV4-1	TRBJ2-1	CASSQVILAGEDEQFF
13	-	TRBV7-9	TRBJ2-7	CASSTADYYEQYF
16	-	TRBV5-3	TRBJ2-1	CASSLRSGRAYNEQFF